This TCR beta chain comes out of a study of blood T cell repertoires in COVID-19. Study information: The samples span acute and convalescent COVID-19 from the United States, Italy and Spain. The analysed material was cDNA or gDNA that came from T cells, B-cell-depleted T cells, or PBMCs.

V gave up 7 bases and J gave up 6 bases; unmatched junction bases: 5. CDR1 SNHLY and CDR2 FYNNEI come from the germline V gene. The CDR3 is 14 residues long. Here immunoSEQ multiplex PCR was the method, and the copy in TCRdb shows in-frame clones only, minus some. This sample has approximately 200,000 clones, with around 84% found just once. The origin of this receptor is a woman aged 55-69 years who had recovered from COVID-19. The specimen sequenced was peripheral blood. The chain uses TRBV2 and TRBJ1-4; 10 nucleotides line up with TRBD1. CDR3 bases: TGTGCCAGCAAGAGGGGGACAGGGGATGAAAAACTGTTTTTT. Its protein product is CASKRGTGDEKLFF.